This TCR beta chain was retrieved from a study of spatial heterogeneity in lung cancer. Study as a whole: TCR and UMI combinations that were unique each appeared, on average, more than ten times in raw reads.

The CDR3 extends over 14 amino acids. CDR1 SGHVS and CDR2 FQNEAQ come from the germline V gene. There are a few counts of this clonotype. The antigen remains unidentified. The junction differs from germline at one of its ends, possibly a read error. Every TCR cDNA molecule bore its own unique molecular identifier. TCRdb called the 5' RACE reads again in MiXCR, with one record for every CDR3 protein. Of about 52,000 distinct CDR3 sequences listed, less than 8.5% are singletons. Regarding time point: sample taken at primary tumor resection. TCRs were sequenced from unsorted whole RNA of tumor, nontumor lung or PBMC. The donor population consisted of approximately 68 patients with untreated, early-stage non-small cell lung cancer. Study results and caveats: Whereas they appeared in blood less at follow-up, ubiquitous expanded tumor TCRs appeared there more at resection.

The sample here was PBMCs, taken at surgery. The rearrangement links TRBV7-8 to TRBJ1-5; D is perhaps TRBD1 (6 bases). This clonotype was sampled from a female donor with early-stage non-small cell lung cancer. The CDR3 reads CASSQAGGKQPQHF. CDR3 nucleotides: TGTGCCAGCAGCCAAGCGGGGGGCAAACAGCCCCAGCATTTT.